The clone carrying this T cell receptor beta chain has ten or more counts. Its antigen is unknown. TCRdb re-called the 5' RACE reads with MiXCR, one entry per CDR3 protein. The sample lists 300,000 to 400,000 distinct CDR3 sequences, 3.5% to 4.5% seen once, with more than 20% in the top ten. This record belongs to a study of T cells after yellow fever vaccination. Points from the study as a whole: Repertoires sorted by FACS could include abundant clonotypes that are contaminants from the bulk population.

V lost 0 bases, J lost 2 bases, and 10 bases lay in between. Per germline, CDR1 LGHNA and CDR2 YSLEER. This CDR3 has 15 amino acids. The sequence came from a man aged 18-30 years who received the YFV17D yellow fever vaccine. The gene calls are TRBV4-3 and TRBJ2-5; D gene ambiguous. Sequenced material: PBMCs, taken 5 days after the yellow fever booster vaccination. DNA for the CDR3: TGCGCCAGCAGCCAAGAACGTCGACTGCAAGAGACCCAGTACTTC. This encodes CASSQERRLQETQYF.